This TCR beta chain is from a study of blood T cell repertoires in COVID-19 (dated by TCRdb to the early 2020s). The study in broad terms: Collaborator samples came from the United States, Italy and Spain and covered acute and convalescent phases of COVID-19. The prospective study material was composed of cDNA or gDNA derived from T cells, B-cell-depleted T cells, or PBMCs. Where HLA class I and class II types were available, the types were taken from metadata supplied by the sample provider, not from assay-based typing. Sample metadata almost always included a de-identified subject ID, COVID-19 status, age in years and sex. Samples came from the ongoing ImmuneRACE study (first 160 participants) plus 1,254 subjects from 6 global collaborators. Subjects who had been exposed to COVID-19, were actively infected with it, or had recovered from it provided the deeply sampled blood TCRbeta repertoires that made up the dataset. A freely available public database, intended as a resource for researchers studying the immune response to SARS-CoV-2, is where the repertoires were released. Summary of the overall study and its limitations: How much clinical and demographic metadata was included differed by source and by participant, and the metadata was provided uncurated.

This clone showed up just once. This clone's antigen is unknown. No quality values exist for individual bases; no much larger clone is one base distant. For CDR1 and CDR2, the germline V gene lists WSHSY and SAAADI. V trim: 6 bases; J trim: 4 bases; unmatched bases: 5. From the cysteine up to the phenylalanine, the CDR3 has a length of 15 residues. Here the CDR3 DNA is all that survives: 45 bases in frame from base 1. Each collaborating institution followed its own protocols to collect whole blood in K2EDTA tubes. For TCRbeta analysis, collaborator samples were shipped as frozen whole blood, as isolated PBMCs, or as DNA extracted from either sample type. TCRbeta CDR3 regions were amplified from genomic DNA by means of the immunoSEQ Assay, a bias-controlled multiplex PCR. The published analysis was carried out like this. Within the assay, amplification of reference gene primers was used to estimate how many nucleated cells each sample contained. To quantify the absolute abundance of each unique TCRbeta CDR3 rearrangement, sequence reads were collapsed and filtered. For each sample, productive Simpson clonality was calculated as the square root of Simpson's diversity index over productive rearrangements. Here the immuneACCESS table is served through TCRdb, limited to in-frame sequences with V and J called. Missing clones are a known gap in these copies; in checked studies unresolved V genes cover under half, and the rest lacks a known reason. D and trimming come from the DNA, and the V and J calls and clone size come from that table. This sample comprises 150,000 or so clones, about 86% of them detected only once. Of the sample, 8% to 10% is held by the ten largest clones.

This sequence uses TRBV10-2 and TRBJ2-2, and 10 junctional nucleotides match TRBD2. This clonotype was obtained from a man between 60 and 75 years old with acute or convalescent COVID-19. Input material: peripheral blood. The CDR3 protein: CASRRASGSTGELFF. The bases are TGCGCCAGCAGGAGGGCTAGCGGGAGCACCGGGGAGCTGTTTTTT.